The 28 T cell receptor beta chains reported below all come from one sample, sequenced in a study of T cells of healthy individuals. TCRdb re-analysed the 5' RACE reads in MiXCR, keeping a single row per CDR3 protein. The profile shows 38,000 or so distinct CDR3 sequences, 4.5% of them singletons. The receptors were sampled from a human donor in good health.

This clonotype has at least ten counts. The chain uses TRBV3-1 and TRBJ1-5; D perhaps matches TRBD1 (6 bases). The CDR3 is made up of 16 amino acids. Per germline, CDR1 LGHDT and CDR2 YNNKEL (reference sequence). V lost 3 bases and J 3 bases, leaving 15 bases between the germline ends. CDR3 in amino acids: CASSHGGAANNQPQHF. The CDR3 DNA follows: TGTGCCAGCAGCCACGGGGGGGCAGCGAACAATCAGCCCCAGCATTTT.

About this clonotype: The junction and the germline gene differ at one end; a read error may be behind it. This chain joins TRBV12-3 or TRBV12-4 and TRBJ2-1; D tentatively fits TRBD1 or TRBD2 (7 bases each). This CDR3 has 17 residues. The CDR3 DNA follows: TGTGTCAGCAGTCCTAGACAGGGACTAAGCTCCTACAATGAGCAGTTCTTC. Protein sequence: CVSSPRQGLSSYNEQFF.

This clonotype was found many times. The chain joins TRBV7-9 to TRBJ2-1; D perhaps matches TRBD2 (6 bases). From germline, CDR1 is SEHNR and CDR2 FQNEAQ (reference sequence). Trimming pared 8 bases from V and 5 bases from J, leaving 7 bases between. This CDR3 has 11 amino acids. The CDR3 protein is CASLADNEQFF. The CDR3 bases are TGTGCCAGCTTAGCGGACAATGAGCAGTTCTTC. Together with reference TRBV7-9 and TRBJ2-1, the CDR3 gives the full variable domain: DTGVSQNPRHKITKRGQNVTFRCDPISEHNRLYWYRQTLGQGPEFLTYFQNEAQLEKSRLLSDRFSAERPKGSFSTLEIQRTEQGDSAMYLCASLADNEQFFGPGTRLTVL.

This clonotype occurred many times. V usage is TRBV24-1 and J usage is TRBJ2-2; possibly TRBD1 for D (6 bases). Trimming cost V 1 base and J 0 bases, with 14 bases left between them. CDR1 is KGHDR, CDR2 SFDVKD, per germline. The CDR3 runs to 18 residues. The CDR3 here is CATSDFLGAGANTGELFF. Written as DNA, the CDR3 is TGTGCCACCAGTGATTTTCTGGGGGCCGGGGCGAACACCGGGGAGCTGTTTTTT.

This clonotype was observed many times. The gene calls are TRBV4-3 and TRBJ2-4, with 8 bases aligning to TRBD1. V gave up 5 bases and J gave up 12 bases; unmatched junction bases: 9. Germline values: CDR1 LGHNA, CDR2 YSLEER. The CDR3 extends over 13 amino acids. The CDR3, as DNA: TGCGCCAGCAGCTTTAGGACAGGGATGGCTCAGTACTTC. Protein: CASSFRTGMAQYF.

This clonotype has ten or more counts. The chain couples TRBV3-1 to TRBJ2-5, with D hard to call. The CDR3 covers 14 residues. V was trimmed by 0 bases and J by 1 base, leaving 6 bases between them. The germline V gene encodes CDR1 LGHDT and CDR2 YNNKEL (reference sequence). The CDR3 reads CASSQDQVQETQYF. The CDR3 bases are TGTGCCAGCAGCCAAGACCAGGTCCAAGAGACCCAGTACTTC.

This clonotype was observed many times. The CDR3 bases are TGTGCCAGCAGCCGTCCCGGGAGCGAGCAGTACTTC. Its protein product is CASSRPGSEQYF. The chain is built from TRBV7-2 and TRBJ2-7, with D possibly TRBD2 on 6 matching bases. The germline gives CDR1 SGHTA, CDR2 FQGNSA. The CDR3 has 12 residues. The V end lost 5 bases, the J end lost 6 bases, and 11 bases lay between the germline ends.

This clonotype was seen repeatedly, ten times or more. This chain connects TRBV6-6 to TRBJ1-1; the D gene is possibly TRBD1 (5 bases). Per germline, CDR1 MNHNY and CDR2 SVGAGI (reference sequence). The CDR3 covers 20 residues. The V end lost 8 bases, the J end lost 0 bases, and 31 bases lay between the germline ends. The CDR3 DNA reads TGTGCCAGCGGTATCAGGGATGTGGGTAATGCGTTGTCAATGAACACTGAAGCTTTCTTT. Translation gives CASGIRDVGNALSMNTEAFF.

V and J are TRBV6-1 and TRBJ2-3; D is ambiguous. Germline V gene sequence: CDR1 MNHNS, CDR2 SASEGT. This CDR3 is 14 amino acids long. Trimming shortened V by 4 bases and J by 0 bases, and 8 bases separated the two germline ends. The CDR3 region has the DNA TGTGCCAGCAGTGCCCAATTAAGCACAGATACGCAGTATTTT. This codes for CASSAQLSTDTQYF.

This clonotype was counted many times. The chain links TRBV4-1 to TRBJ2-5; D possibly corresponds to TRBD2 (6 bases). Germline CDR1 MGHRA, CDR2 YSYEKL. The CDR3 sequence is 13 residues long. Trimming removed 4 bases from V and 4 bases from J, with 10 bases in between. The CDR3 region has the DNA TGCGCCAGCAGCCGACTAGTCGCAGAGACCCAGTACTTC. This codes for CASSRLVAETQYF.

This clonotype was seen only a few times. The chain carries TRBV9 and TRBJ1-1, with D possibly matching TRBD1 (6 bases). The germline CDR1 and CDR2 sequences are SGDLS and YYNGEE. This CDR3 comprises 16 residues. V lost 3 bases and J 7 bases, leaving 22 bases between the germline ends. Here the CDR3 DNA reads TGTGCCAGCAGCGCCCGGCCTGTAGGACAGACTTTTGAAGCTTTCTTT. Translated, it gives CASSARPVGQTFEAFF.

The chain joins TRBV29-1 to TRBJ2-5; a possible D gene is TRBD1 (6 bases). The CDR3 loop spans 14 amino acids. Per germline, CDR1 SQVTM and CDR2 ANQGSEA. The DNA for the CDR3 is TGCGGTGCCGTTGGGTACAGGGCCCAAGAGACCCAGTACTTC. The encoded protein is CGAVGYRAQETQYF.

V is TRBV6-2 or TRBV6-3 and J is TRBJ2-1, with 7 bases aligning to TRBD2. Unmatched junction bases numbered 6, after V lost 5 bases and J lost 2 bases. CDR1 and CDR2 from the germline V gene are MNHEY and SVGEGT. This CDR3 is built from 15 residues. As DNA, the CDR3 is TGTGCCAGCAGTCACACTAGCGAGACCTACAATGAGCAGTTCTTC. Its translation: CASSHTSETYNEQFF.

The chain couples TRBV6-1 to TRBJ1-2; D uncertain. With 4 bases removed from V and 2 bases from J, the gap between germline ends came to 8 bases. Germline-derived CDR1 and CDR2 are MNHNS and SASEGT. The CDR3 totals 13 residues. This CDR3 is CASSVTENYGYTF. The CDR3 DNA sequence: TGTGCCAGCAGTGTAACGGAGAACTATGGCTACACCTTC.

V gene TRBV5-1 combines with J gene TRBJ2-7, with D tentatively TRBD1 or TRBD2 (5 bases each). Germline V gene sequence: CDR1 SGHRS, CDR2 YFSETQ. The CDR3 sequence is 12 residues long. Trimming removed 3 bases from V and 4 bases from J, with 8 bases in between. The CDR3 protein is CASSWDGYEQYF. CDR3 in DNA: TGCGCCAGCAGCTGGGACGGATACGAGCAGTACTTC. The whole variable domain, remainder taken from reference TRBV5-1 and TRBJ2-7, is KAGVTQTPRYLIKTRGQQVTLSCSPISGHRSVSWYQQTPGQGLQFLFEYFSETQRNKGNFPGRFSGRQFSNSRSEMNVSTLELGDSALYLCASSWDGYEQYFGPGTRLTVT.

The rearrangement joins TRBV4-1 to TRBJ2-3; D may be TRBD2 (6 bases). The CDR3 is 13 residues long. V dropped 5 bases and J dropped 2 bases, with 8 bases sitting between them. Germline V gene sequence: CDR1 MGHRA, CDR2 YSYEKL. The chain's CDR3 is CASSGGITDTQYF. CDR3 DNA: TGCGCCAGCAGCGGGGGGATCACAGATACGCAGTATTTT.

This clonotype was found a few times. The rearrangement links TRBV2 to TRBJ1-6; unclear D gene. Germline CDR1 SNHLY, CDR2 FYNNEI. V gave up 6 bases and J gave up 9 bases, with 6 bases separating them. CDR3 size: 11 residues. The CDR3 nucleotides are TGTGCCAGCAGAGAGGTTTCACCCCTCCACTTT. Translated, it gives CASREVSPLHF.

V usage is TRBV18 and J usage is TRBJ1-1; 10 positions agree with TRBD1. Per the germline V gene, CDR1 is KGHSH and CDR2 is LQKENI. J lost 4 bases, V lost 4 bases, and 9 bases had no gene match. The CDR3 is made up of 16 amino acids. The chain's CDR3 is CASSRDRGQRGTEAFF. Here the CDR3 DNA reads TGTGCCAGCTCACGGGACAGGGGACAAAGGGGCACTGAAGCTTTCTTT.

By sample share, this clonotype is medium-sized (0.01 to 0.1%). This chain uses TRBV20-1 with TRBJ1-1; TRBD1 agrees at 8 bases. This CDR3 comprises 12 residues. Trimming removed 3 bases from V and 3 bases from J; junction bases left unmatched: 0. Per the germline V gene, CDR1 is DFQATT and CDR2 is SNEGSKA (reference sequence). DNA of the CDR3: TGCAGTGCTAGGACAGGGGACACTGAAGCTTTCTTT. It translates to CSARTGDTEAFF.

Remarks on this clonotype: A much larger clone is a single base away; this may be a read error. The chain couples TRBV14 to TRBJ2-3; a possible D gene is TRBD2 (5 bases). V lost 4 bases and J 1 base, leaving 12 bases between the germline ends. CDR3 length equals 15 residues. Germline V CDR1 and CDR2: SGHDN, FVKESK. The CDR3 nucleotides are TGTGCCAGCAGCCTCCTCGGGGTTCGCACAGATACGCAGTATTTT. This gives the protein CASSLLGVRTDTQYF.

This clonotype was counted ten times or more. V gene TRBV12-3 or TRBV12-4 combines with J gene TRBJ1-1; a possible D gene is TRBD1 (5 bases). CDR3 length equals 14 residues. The V gene lost 5 bases and the J gene lost 2 bases, with 12 bases spanning the gap. Written as DNA, the CDR3 is TGTGCCAGCAGTAAGGGGAGGGGTAACACTGAAGCTTTCTTT. Amino acids: CASSKGRGNTEAFF.

This clonotype was detected only a few times. The rearrangement uses TRBV29-1 and TRBJ1-2; D might be TRBD1 (5 bases). V lost 7 bases and J 6 bases, leaving 18 bases between the germline ends. In germline, CDR1 is SQVTM, CDR2 ANQGSEA. CDR3 length: 13 amino acids. The DNA of the CDR3 is TGCAGCGCGGGGTCTCGGGACCTTCATGGCTACACCTTC. It is translated as CSAGSRDLHGYTF.

At least ten counts were recorded for this clonotype. This chain connects TRBV11-2 to TRBJ2-3; D is unresolved. Germline lookup yields CDR1 SGHAT and CDR2 FQNNGV. The V gene lost 3 bases and the J gene lost 4 bases, with 2 bases spanning the gap. The CDR3 extends over 11 amino acids. CDR3 bases: TGTGCCAGCAGCTTCGCAGATACGCAGTATTTT. It specifies CASSFADTQYF.

This clonotype appeared a few times. The chain links TRBV29-1 to TRBJ2-1; the match to TRBD1 covers 11 bases. CDR1 is SQVTM, CDR2 ANQGSEA, per germline. Unmatched junction bases numbered 4, after V lost 0 bases and J lost 6 bases. This CDR3 is built from 15 residues. CDR3 region: CSVEDVGTGGNEQFF. In DNA form, the CDR3 reads TGCAGCGTTGAAGATGTGGGGACAGGGGGCAATGAGCAGTTCTTC.

V and J are TRBV12-3 or TRBV12-4 and TRBJ1-5; no reliable D call. The CDR3 consists of 14 residues. The germline V and J ends were trimmed by 2 bases and 4 bases, with 9 bases remaining between them. As DNA, the CDR3 is TGTGCCAGCAGTTTAAGACTCGAAAATCAGCCCCAGCATTTT. Protein: CASSLRLENQPQHF.

The rearrangement joins TRBV4-1 to TRBJ2-7; D gene ambiguous. Trimming removed 2 bases from V and 5 bases from J, with 7 bases in between. The length of the CDR3 is 12 residues. Germline V lookup: CDR1 MGHRA, CDR2 YSYEKL. CDR3 bases: TGCGCCAGCAGCCAAACCAGCCACGAGCAGTACTTC. Translated, it gives CASSQTSHEQYF.

This clonotype was recorded many times. Germline and junction disagree at one end, which may indicate a read error. This rearrangement joins TRBV20-1 to TRBJ1-2; D is uncertain. The CDR3 is 12 amino acids. Germline-derived CDR1 and CDR2 are DFQATT and SNEGSKA (reference sequence). The CDR3 DNA reads as TGCAGTGCTAGTCGAGGTGCGGGTTTTTTCTCCTTC. Protein sequence: CSASRGAGFFSF.

This clonotype was found many times. This rearrangement joins TRBV10-1 to TRBJ2-2, with a possible D match to TRBD1 (5 bases). The CDR3 totals 14 residues. The germline gives CDR1 WNHNN, CDR2 SYGVQD (reference sequence). V lost 5 bases and J 1 base, leaving 8 bases between the germline ends. As DNA, the CDR3 is TGCGCCAGCAGTAGCGACAGGAACACCGGGGAGCTGTTTTTT. Its translation is CASSSDRNTGELFF.